The 7 T cell receptor beta chains in this list originate from one sample, sequenced in a study of blood T cell repertoires in COVID-19. Assay: immunoSEQ multiplex PCR; the TCRdb copy retains only in-frame clones and omits some. The sample lists 210,000 or so clones, 75% to 85% occurring once. The sequencing input was PBMCs or T cells enriched from blood (not recorded which). The receptors stem from a woman aged 40 to 50 with acute COVID-19.

This chain uses TRBV7-6 with TRBJ2-5; TRBD1 agrees at 9 bases. V dropped 1 base and J dropped 6; count of bases not matched to a gene: 6. The CDR3 runs 15 residues. Looked up from germline, CDR1 is SGHVS and CDR2 is FNYEAQ. The CDR3 reads CASSLDETGGQTQYF. Here the CDR3 DNA reads TGTGCCAGCAGCTTAGATGAGACAGGGGGACAGACCCAGTACTTC.

J is TRBJ1-2 and V is TRBV27, with 11 bases matching TRBD1. V gave up 2 bases and J gave up 8 bases; unmatched junction bases: 4. CDR3 length equals 14 residues. Germline CDR1 reads MNHEY; CDR2 reads SMNVEV (reference sequence). CDR3 amino acids: CASSLGQGARGYTF. CDR3 DNA: TGTGCCAGCAGTTTAGGACAGGGGGCGCGGGGCTACACCTTC.

The chain has TRBV6-5 and TRBJ1-1, with D perhaps matching TRBD1 (6 bases). The germline V gene has CDR1 MNHEY and CDR2 SVGAGI. V dropped 7 bases and J dropped 1 base, with 16 bases sitting between them. The CDR3 covers 15 residues. The CDR3 loop is CASTTDRTWNTEAFF. CDR3 coding DNA: TGTGCCAGCACTACCGACAGGACTTGGAACACTGAAGCTTTCTTT.

This clone was counted a few times. The chain couples TRBV7-2 to TRBJ1-2; TRBD1 matches 8 bases. Germline values: CDR1 SGHTA, CDR2 FQGNSA. The CDR3 loop spans 14 amino acids. V was pared by 2 bases and J by 7 bases, with 6 bases of the junction left unmatched. In DNA, the CDR3 is TGTGCCAGCAGCTTACAGGGGGCCCTGCGTGGCTACACCTTC. Translated, it gives CASSLQGALRGYTF.

The V gene is TRBV11-3, the J gene TRBJ2-1, with 7 bases that match TRBD2. The CDR3 is 19 amino acids. Germline V gene data show CDR1 as SGHNT and CDR2 as YENEEA. Trimming at V came to 1 base and at J to 7 bases, leaving 19 bases not matched to a gene. The CDR3 DNA is TGTGCCAGCAGCTTAGCACTCTCCCACACTCAAGACGGGAGGAATGAGCAGTTCTTC. Its translation: CASSLALSHTQDGRNEQFF.

V gene TRBV27 combines with J gene TRBJ1-6, with D possibly matching TRBD1 (6 bases). The CDR3 is 17 amino acids. V was shortened by 5 bases and J by 1 base, with 15 bases between the two germline ends. The germline CDR1 and CDR2 sequences are MNHEY and SMNVEV (reference sequence). The chain's CDR3 is CASSANRAPSYNSPLHF. The CDR3 bases are TGTGCCAGCAGTGCGAACAGGGCCCCATCCTATAATTCACCCCTCCACTTT.

Here the CDR3 DNA reads TGTGCCAGCAGCAGACCGGGGACCTACGAGCAGTACTTC. Its translation is CASSRPGTYEQYF. The gene calls are TRBV28 and TRBJ2-7; D is perhaps TRBD2 (5 bases). The germline CDR1 and CDR2 sequences are MDHEN and SYDVKM. Trimming left V 6 bases short and J 2 bases short, with 11 bases between. The CDR3 loop spans 13 amino acids.